The rows below give T cell receptor beta chains drawn from one sample of a study of cytomegalovirus exposure and HLA in healthy donors. Only in-frame clones appear in the TCRdb table, and some are missing; sequencing was by immunoSEQ multiplex PCR. Counted here are about 190,000 clones, roughly four fifths occurring once; the ten biggest clones make up approximately 2.8%. The material sequenced was PBMCs. Every receptor here comes from a woman in her thirties in good health and CMV-seropositive. Each CDR3 is given with its conserved first and last residue. The D gene is left open where the match is weak. Size tells how often a clone was seen (once, few, many) or the class of an expanded clone, and some rows leave it out.

. TRBJ1-5 TRBV6-1 TRBD1 TGTGCCAGCAGTGACCGGGGACAGGGGATCGTAAGCAATCAGCCCCAGCATTTT CASSDRGQGIVSNQPQHF
. TRBJ2-7 TRBV25-1 . TGTGCCAGCAGTGAATATGGGCAAATTGGAGAGCAGTACTTC CASSEYGQIGEQYF
. TRBJ2-4 TRBV29-1 TRBD1 TGCAGCGTTGGGACAGGGGGGGAAAACATTCAGTACTTC CSVGTGGENIQYF
. TRBJ2-5 TRBV27 . TGTGCCAGCAGTTCCAGGGGTGGGGAGACCCAGTACTTC CASSSRGGETQYF
. TRBJ2-5 TRBV5-6 TRBD2 TGTGCCAGCAGACCCGATCGGCGGGGGGAGACCCAGTACTTC CASRPDRRGETQYF
. TRBJ2-2 TRBV5-1 . TGCGCCAGCAGCTTGTCAGGGACTTCGAACACCGGGGAGCTGTTTTTT CASSLSGTSNTGELFF
few TRBJ2-7 TRBV2 TRBD2 TGTGCCAGCAGTGAAACGGGACTAGCGGGACTCTACGAGCAGTACTTC CASSETGLAGLYEQYF
. TRBJ1-5 TRBV21-1 . TGTGCCAGCAGCAAACTCCAGGGGGTTTATCAGCCCCAGCATTTT CASSKLQGVYQPQHF
. TRBJ2-3 TRBV4-2 . TGTGCCAGCAGCCAAGAAGGCGACTTCGCTAGCACAGATACGCAGTATTTT CASSQEGDFASTDTQYF
. TRBJ1-2 TRBV19 . TGTGCCAGTAGTATTGGAGGTAATGGCTACACCTTC CASSIGGNGYTF
few TRBJ2-1 TRBV11-2 TRBD2 TGTGCCACCCAAATAGGACTAGCGGGATACAATGAGCAGTTCTTC CATQIGLAGYNEQFF
. TRBJ2-7 TRBV28 TRBD1 TGTGCCAGCAGGGGCATGGACAGGGTTGACGAGCAGTACTTC CASRGMDRVDEQYF
once TRBJ2-6 TRBV29-1 . TGCAGCGGAGTTGTAGCTGGGGCCAACGTCCTGACTTTC CSGVVAGANVLTF
. TRBJ1-1 TRBV11-2 TRBD1 TGTGCCAGCAGCCGACAGGGGAACACTGAAGCTTTCTTT CASSRQGNTEAFF
. TRBJ2-2 TRBV25-1 . TGTGCCAGCACGAAAGGGGGTCCCCTGGGCGGGGAGCTGTTTTTT CASTKGGPLGGELFF
. TRBJ2-1 TRBV7-9 TRBD2 TGTGCCAGCAGCCGCCCCCCGGAAGGACTAGCGGGGCTCTACAATGAGCAGTTCTTC CASSRPPEGLAGLYNEQFF
. TRBJ2-1 TRBV10-3 TRBD1 TGTGCCATCCCTCGGTGCCCCTGGACAGGGGGTAAGCAGTTCTTC CAIPRCPWTGGKQFF
. TRBJ2-3 TRBV5-1 . TGCGCCAGCAGCTGGGGGACTCCCAACCGAGATACGCAGTATTTT CASSWGTPNRDTQYF
. TRBJ1-1 TRBV6-4 . TGTGCCAGCAGTGACTCTACAGAGGGTGAAGCTTTCTTT CASSDSTEGEAFF
. TRBJ1-1 TRBV6-5 . TGTGCCCGGGGGGGAACGAGCACTGAAGCTTTCTTT CARGGTSTEAFF
few TRBJ1-1 TRBV21-1 . TGTGCCAGCAGGGGGCCTTATCTTAGGAACACTGAAGCTTTCTTT CASRGPYLRNTEAFF
. TRBJ1-5 TRBV10-2 . TGCGCCAGCAGCGGGGGGATTTACGACGGTCAGCCCCAGCATTTT CASSGGIYDGQPQHF
. TRBJ2-7 TRBV7-9 TRBD2 TGTGCCAGCAGCTTAAAACTAGCGGGAGGGCCTGACTACGAGCAGTACTTC CASSLKLAGGPDYEQYF
few TRBJ1-1 TRBV5-1 . TGCGCCAGCAGCTTACTAGATTCACGGACTGAAGCTTTCTTT CASSLLDSRTEAFF
few TRBJ2-1 TRBV11-3 TRBD2 TGTGCCAGCAGCTTATCAGAGCGGGAGTACAATGAGCAGTTCTTC CASSLSEREYNEQFF
. TRBJ2-7 TRBV28 . TGTGCCAGCAGTTCCAGGGAAATGCTTAAAGAGCAGTACTTC CASSSREMLKEQYF
. TRBJ1-1 TRBV28 . TGTGCCAGCACTTTACCTGGAGAGCCTGAAGCTTTCTTT CASTLPGEPEAFF
once TRBJ1-5 TRBV28 TRBD1 TGTGCCAGCAGGGACGCCCGGGACAGGGTCGGTCAGCCCCAGCATTTT CASRDARDRVGQPQHF
. TRBJ1-2 TRBV11-2 TRBD1 TGTGCCAGCAGCGAGGGACAGACCCTTTATGGCTACACCTTC CASSEGQTLYGYTF
. TRBJ1-2 TRBV11-2 . TGTGCCAGCAACCAAGGGGTTGGGGGCTACACCTTC CASNQGVGGYTF
. TRBJ2-1 TRBV28 . TGTGCCAGCAGCCGGGACTGGGGCGATGAGCAGTTCTTC CASSRDWGDEQFF
. TRBJ2-1 TRBV11-3 TRBD2 TGTGCCAGCAGCGGAGGGACTAGCGGGAGGGCCGACAATGAGCAGTTCTTC CASSGGTSGRADNEQFF
medium-sized TRBJ1-1 TRBV4-2 TRBD1 TGTGCCAGCAGCGTACAGGGGGCCACTGAAGCTTTCTTT CASSVQGATEAFF
. TRBJ2-3 TRBV2 . TGTGCCAGCAACGGGTTGGATACGCAGTATTTT CASNGLDTQYF
. TRBJ2-3 TRBV27 . TGTGCCAGCAGTTGGGAACCTTTCCCGGGAGAGTCAGATACGCAGTATTTT CASSWEPFPGESDTQYF
. TRBJ1-6 TRBV6-5 . TGTGCCAGCAGTCCTGGGGACTTCCTTGGACCCCTCCACTTT CASSPGDFLGPLHF